The 14 T cell receptor beta chains listed next were all sequenced from one sample in a study of blood T cell repertoires in COVID-19. Data came from immunoSEQ multiplex PCR; TCRdb stores just in-frame clones and leaves some out. The sample consists of more than 250,000 clones, 90% of them appearing once. What was sequenced was PBMCs or T cells enriched from blood (not recorded which). Receptors were obtained from a woman under 30 with acute COVID-19.

The V gene is TRBV12-3 or TRBV12-4, the J gene TRBJ2-7, with D maybe TRBD1 (5 bases). V lost 5 bases, J lost 1 base, and 9 bases lay in between. The CDR3 spans 13 residues. CDR3 nucleotides: TGTGCCAGCAGTCCTGACAGATCCTACGAGCAGTACTTC. Amino acid sequence: CASSPDRSYEQYF.

This sequence joins TRBV7-6 and TRBJ2-2, with 8 nucleotides matching TRBD2. CDR1 is SGHVS, CDR2 FNYEAQ, per germline. V shed 5 bases, J shed 4 bases, and the junction held 6 bases outside the gene matches. The CDR3 sequence is 15 residues long. CDR3 amino acids: CASSDRTSPTGELFF. CDR3 sequence (DNA): TGTGCCAGCAGCGACCGGACTAGCCCCACCGGGGAGCTGTTTTTT.

The chain recombines TRBV18 with TRBJ2-2; 8 nucleotides align to TRBD2. Germline V gives CDR1 KGHSH, CDR2 LQKENI. With 1 base clipped from V and 6 bases from J, the junction kept 16 bases outside the gene matches. The CDR3 extends over 19 amino acids. The CDR3 coding sequence is TGTGCCAGCTCACCACAGCAAGGCTTTAAAGCGGGGGACCCCGGGGAGCTGTTTTTT. It encodes CASSPQQGFKAGDPGELFF.

This chain joins TRBV3-1 (or the pseudogene TRBV3-2) and TRBJ2-3; 7 positions match TRBD2. CDR1 is LGHDT, CDR2 YNNKEL, per germline (reference sequence). This CDR3 spans 17 amino acids. With V trimmed by 4 bases and J by 1 base, 11 bases remained unmatched. The CDR3 bases are TGTGCCAGCAGCCGGGGCGTACTAGCGCGGGGCACAGATACGCAGTATTTT. Protein product: CASSRGVLARGTDTQYF.

This chain joins TRBV24-1 and TRBJ2-5; TRBD2 aligns across 8 bases. The CDR3 extends over 15 amino acids. V lost 4 bases and J lost 1; bases outside the gene matches: 4. Germline V gene data show CDR1 as KGHDR and CDR2 as SFDVKD. The CDR3: CATSETAGAQETQYF. As DNA, the CDR3 is TGTGCCACCAGTGAAACAGCGGGAGCCCAAGAGACCCAGTACTTC.

The chain has TRBV9 and TRBJ2-4, with D unresolved. This CDR3 has 14 amino acids. Germline V gene sequence: CDR1 SGDLS, CDR2 YYNGEE. V lost 7 bases and J 1 base, leaving 12 bases between the germline ends. The CDR3 loop reads CASCPGLAKNIQYF. For the CDR3, the DNA is TGTGCCAGCTGTCCGGGTCTGGCCAAAAACATTCAGTACTTC.

The gene calls are TRBV4-3 and TRBJ2-1, with 7 bases matching TRBD2. There are 17 residues in the CDR3. CDR1 is LGHNA and CDR2 is YSLEER in the germline V gene. With V trimmed by 0 bases and J by 0 bases, 5 bases remained unmatched. CDR3 nucleotides: TGCGCCAGCAGCCAAGATGGGGCGGGAGTCTCCTACAATGAGCAGTTCTTC. Translation: CASSQDGAGVSYNEQFF.

The chain is built from TRBV18 and TRBJ1-2; TRBD1 aligns across 8 bases. Germline loops: CDR1 KGHSH, CDR2 LQKENI. Trimming cost V 3 bases and J 4 bases; bases outside gene matches: 25. The CDR3 is 21 residues long. The CDR3 spells CASSPVIATGTGPQVFYGYTF. CDR3 DNA: TGTGCCAGCTCACCCGTAATCGCGACTGGGACAGGACCCCAAGTATTCTATGGCTACACCTTC.

V and J are TRBV11-2 and TRBJ2-1, with 8 positions matching TRBD1. The length of the CDR3 is 15 residues. J lost 7 bases, V lost 1 base, and 6 bases had no gene match. Germline values: CDR1 SGHAT, CDR2 FQNNGV. CDR3: CASSLGQGLGNEQFF. In DNA form, the CDR3 reads TGTGCCAGCAGCTTAGGACAGGGGTTAGGGAATGAGCAGTTCTTC.

The V and J genes are TRBV30 and TRBJ2-1, with TRBD2 matching 16 bases. This CDR3 spans 17 amino acids. The germline gives CDR1 GTSNPN, CDR2 SVGIG (reference sequence). With 1 base clipped from V and 7 bases from J, the junction kept 7 bases outside the gene matches. The CDR3 DNA follows: TGTGCCTGGAGTGCCCGGGGACTAGCGGGAGGGCATAATGAGCAGTTCTTC. Its translation is CAWSARGLAGGHNEQFF.

The sample holds a few counts of this clone. Other DNA sequences in this sample translate to the same CDR3. The chain recombines TRBV4-3 with TRBJ2-1, with a possible D match to TRBD1 (6 bases). Germline values: CDR1 LGHNA, CDR2 YSLEER. V was clipped by 1 base and J by 3 bases, with 10 bases between them. The CDR3 extends over 15 amino acids. CDR3 DNA: TGCGCCAGCAGCCAAGGGTCAGGGGTCTACAATGAGCAGTTCTTC. Translating it yields CASSQGSGVYNEQFF.

The J gene is TRBJ2-1, the V gene TRBV13, with D possibly TRBD2 on 6 matching bases. The CDR3 length is 19 residues. V lost 3 bases, J lost 10 bases, and 31 bases lay in between. From germline, CDR1 is PRHDT and CDR2 FYEKMQ (reference sequence). CDR3 DNA sequence: TGTGCCAGCAGCTTTCGGAATAGCGTGCGGGGCCGGAATCGCCGGGAGCAGTTCTTC. It specifies CASSFRNSVRGRNRREQFF.

This chain links TRBV7-9 with TRBJ2-1; TRBD2 matches at 7 bases. V was pared by 7 bases and J by 2 bases, with 11 bases of the junction left unmatched. Germline CDR1 is SEHNR and CDR2 is FQNEAQ (reference sequence). This CDR3 has 16 residues. CDR3 sequence reads: CASIQSIAGPYNEQFF. The CDR3 nucleotides read TGTGCCAGCATCCAAAGCATAGCGGGTCCCTACAATGAGCAGTTCTTC.

The chain has TRBV18 and TRBJ1-2; a weak D match, TRBD1 (6 bases). With 1 base removed from V and 2 bases from J, the gap between germline ends came to 8 bases. The CDR3 extends over 14 amino acids. CDR1 and CDR2 (germline): KGHSH, LQKENI. The CDR3, as DNA: TGTGCCAGCTCACCACAGGGGGTCAACTATGGCTACACCTTC. Residues: CASSPQGVNYGYTF.